The next 15 T cell receptor beta chains were all read from a single sample in a study of shared clonotypes between healthy human individuals. Produced via immunoSEQ multiplex PCR; TCRdb's table is partial and in-frame only. The sample has about 300,000 clones, approximately 79% seen once. What was sequenced was memory CD4+ T cells sorted from blood. Regarding subset: CD45RA-negative fraction. The receptors come from a man aged 30-40 years in good health.

This clone was detected only once. The chain recombines TRBV28 with TRBJ2-2; 12 positions agree with TRBD1. The V and J ends lost 8 bases and 6 bases, in that order; junction bases with no gene match: 10. This CDR3 comprises 16 residues. Germline V lookup: CDR1 MDHEN, CDR2 SYDVKM. The CDR3 loop reads CASGGPGQGASGELFF. CDR3 coding DNA: TGTGCCAGCGGGGGCCCGGGACAGGGGGCATCCGGGGAGCTGTTTTTT.

The V call is TRBV18, the J call TRBJ1-2; no definite D call. The CDR3 runs 14 residues. Germline CDR1 KGHSH, CDR2 LQKENI. V was trimmed by 3 bases and J by 8 bases, leaving 16 bases between them. CDR3 in DNA: TGTGCCAGCTCACCGAATAGCCTCCCACGGGGCTACACCTTC. Its translation: CASSPNSLPRGYTF.

V usage is TRBV7-6 and J usage is TRBJ2-3; 10 bases align to TRBD2. The CDR3 covers 15 residues. Germline V lookup: CDR1 SGHVS, CDR2 FNYEAQ. J lost 2 bases, V lost 5 bases, and 4 bases had no gene match. The CDR3 DNA is TGTGCCAGCAGCCAAGCGGGAGGGCTCACAGATACGCAGTATTTT. Amino acids: CASSQAGGLTDTQYF.

The chain joins TRBV2 to TRBJ2-2, with 8 positions matching TRBD1. The CDR3 is 16 amino acids. J was trimmed by 0 bases and V by 8 bases; bases with no gene match: 8. Per the germline V gene, CDR1 is SNHLY and CDR2 is FYNNEI. As DNA, the CDR3 is TGTGCCAGCTATTGGGACAGGATCACGAACACCGGGGAGCTGTTTTTT. It is translated as CASYWDRITNTGELFF.

This clone is judged medium-sized. Additional DNA sequences in this sample encode the identical CDR3. The gene calls are TRBV7-9 and TRBJ2-7, with D possibly TRBD2 on 6 matching bases. From germline, CDR1 is SEHNR and CDR2 FQNEAQ (reference sequence). The V and J ends lost 5 bases and 7 bases respectively, with 15 bases between them. This CDR3 is built from 13 residues. CDR3 sequence (DNA): TGTGCCAGCAGCCGCAGCGGTCGGGGGGAGCAGTACTTC. Amino acid sequence: CASSRSGRGEQYF.

The chain links TRBV5-1 to TRBJ2-1, with 12 bases identical to TRBD2. The trim removed 7 bases at V and 0 bases at J, leaving 5 bases unmatched. The germline CDR1 and CDR2 sequences are SGHRS and YFSETQ. This CDR3 has 16 amino acids. The CDR3 nucleotides read TGCGCCAGCGGGACTAGCGGGTTTGGCTCCTACAATGAGCAGTTCTTC. Protein product: CASGTSGFGSYNEQFF.

This rearrangement joins TRBV28 to TRBJ1-1; the D gene is possibly TRBD1 (5 bases). Trimming took off 3 bases at V and 0 bases at J, with 14 bases between the two ends. The CDR3 consists of 16 residues. The germline V gene encodes CDR1 MDHEN and CDR2 SYDVKM. CDR3 residues: CASSFGQGHLNTEAFF. The CDR3 nucleotides are TGTGCCAGCAGTTTTGGGCAGGGTCATTTGAACACTGAAGCTTTCTTT.

This clone turned up a few times. The chain carries TRBV21-1 and TRBJ2-1; the D call of TRBD2 is as the table states it, not checked on the DNA. TRBV21-1 has pseudogene status. CDR3 size: 23 residues. The CDR3, as DNA: TGTGCCAGCAGCAAACCGTACTTTTCTTCCGCCGGGACTAGCGGGAGGGGGAGTCAGGAGCAGTTCTTC. Protein product: CASSKPYFSSAGTSGRGSQEQFF.

This sequence joins TRBV27 and TRBJ1-2; D may be TRBD1 (6 bases). V was pared by 5 bases and J by 7 bases, with 14 bases between. CDR3 length: 13 residues. In germline, CDR1 is MNHEY, CDR2 SMNVEV (reference sequence). The CDR3 DNA follows: TGTGCCAGCAGTCCCTCCCGACAGGTTGGCTACACCTTC. Translating it yields CASSPSRQVGYTF.

This chain links TRBV29-1 with TRBJ2-1; possible D gene TRBD1, 6 bases. V shed 6 bases and J shed 4 bases, with 22 bases lying between them. The CDR3 covers 16 residues. The germline gives CDR1 SQVTM, CDR2 ANQGSEA. CDR3 amino acids: CSVDRRARSSYNEQFF. The CDR3 DNA is TGCAGCGTCGACAGGAGAGCGAGGAGCTCGTACAATGAGCAGTTCTTC.

V and J are TRBV28 and TRBJ2-1, with D possibly TRBD2 on 5 matching bases. This CDR3 has 14 residues. Germline lookup yields CDR1 MDHEN and CDR2 SYDVKM. The CDR3 DNA reads as TGTGCGGGAAGGAGCGCGCTGAGAGGGAATGAGCAGTTCTTC. Amino acids: CAGRSALRGNEQFF.

The chain recombines TRBV7-9 with TRBJ1-4; D uncertain. The V gene lost 6 bases and the J gene lost 8 bases, with 13 bases spanning the gap. This CDR3 is built from 13 residues. Germline assignment: CDR1 SEHNR and CDR2 FQNEAQ (reference sequence). The CDR3 spells CASRGEGPEKLFF. The CDR3 region has the DNA TGTGCCAGCAGGGGCGAAGGGCCGGAAAAACTGTTTTTT.

This chain connects TRBV5-1 to TRBJ2-1; possibly TRBD1 or TRBD2 for D (9 bases each). CDR1 and CDR2 from the germline V gene are SGHRS and YFSETQ. The CDR3 is 20 residues long. V was pared by 4 bases and J by 5 bases, with 31 bases between. The DNA for the CDR3 is TGCGCCAGCAGCCCGGGGGTCGGGACAGGGAGACTAGCGGTACACAATGAGCAGTTCTTC. It codes for CASSPGVGTGRLAVHNEQFF. The full variable domain, rest sourced from reference TRBV5-1 and TRBJ2-1, is KAGVTQTPRYLIKTRGQQVTLSCSPISGHRSVSWYQQTPGQGLQFLFEYFSETQRNKGNFPGRFSGRQFSNSRSEMNVSTLELGDSALYLCASSPGVGTGRLAVHNEQFFGPGTRLTVL.

CDR3: CARSFPTSGNYNEQFF. The CDR3 coding sequence is TGTGCCAGAAGCTTCCCGACTAGCGGTAACTACAATGAGCAGTTCTTC. The rearrangement joins TRBV5-3 to TRBJ2-1; 9 bases map to TRBD2. TRBV5-3 falls under the ORF class, with uncertain function. The ends lost 2 bases at V and 3 bases at J; junction bases unmatched: 6. The CDR3 is 16 amino acids.

This sequence joins TRBV2 and TRBJ2-6, with TRBD2 as a possible D gene (6 bases). Germline assignment: CDR1 SNHLY and CDR2 FYNNEI. The CDR3 is made up of 16 amino acids. Trimming shortened V by 2 bases and J by 0 bases, and 8 bases separated the two germline ends. The CDR3 DNA reads as TGTGCCAGCAGTGAAACGCGGGGCTCTGGGGCCAACGTCCTGACTTTC. Amino acid sequence: CASSETRGSGANVLTF.